This is a list of T cell receptor beta chains from one sample in a study of blood T cell repertoires in COVID-19. Produced via immunoSEQ multiplex PCR; TCRdb's table is partial and in-frame only. The top ten clones hold roughly 2.9% of a sample with about 300,000 clones, about nine tenths of them seen once. The sequenced sample was PBMCs or T cells enriched from blood (not recorded which). The receptors were sampled from a woman in her 50s who had been exposed to COVID-19. The CDR3 runs from the conserved cysteine through the conserved F or W.

j_gene: TRBJ1-2
v_gene: TRBV29-1
CDR3aa: CSVEREGATNYGYTF

j_gene: TRBJ1-2
v_gene: TRBV7-9
CDR3aa: CASGQSAVSPNYGYTF

j_gene: TRBJ1-1
v_gene: TRBV19
CDR3aa: CASQGLGNTEAFF

j_gene: TRBJ1-2
v_gene: TRBV5-5
CDR3aa: CASSLALGTGQGSSNYGYTF

j_gene: TRBJ2-3
v_gene: TRBV21-1
CDR3aa: CASIIAGGPLHTQYF

j_gene: TRBJ1-4
v_gene: TRBV29-1
CDR3aa: CSALKQGREKLFF

j_gene: TRBJ1-2
v_gene: TRBV7-8
CDR3aa: CASSLASDRVTGYTF

j_gene: TRBJ2-1
v_gene: TRBV6-1
CDR3aa: CASSVRQEGIAGVNEQFF

j_gene: TRBJ1-3
v_gene: TRBV5-8
CDR3aa: CASSRPKSSGNTIYF

j_gene: TRBJ1-6
v_gene: TRBV30
CDR3aa: CAWDRVGNSPLHF

j_gene: TRBJ2-7
v_gene: TRBV24-1
CDR3aa: CATSDSGVLSYEQYF

j_gene: TRBJ2-7
v_gene: TRBV18
CDR3aa: CASSSSPYKNYEQYF